This T cell receptor beta chain was identified during a study of blood T cell repertoires in COVID-19. Methods used by the authors: How many nucleated cells were present was estimated from reference gene primer amplification. Repertoires were generated with immunoSEQ multiplex PCR, while TCRdb's copy carries only in-frame clones and drops some. From that table come the V and J calls and clone size; the DNA was used to work out D and trimming. Of a few hundred thousand clones in the sample, around 84% were seen once. A Seattle source enrolled patients during active infection and followed them longitudinally. The CDR3 totals 13 residues. The junction had 7 bases not matched to a gene; V was cut back by 11 bases and J by 4 bases. Germline CDR1 and CDR2: MNHNY and SVGAGI (reference sequence).

Sequencing was done on a sample of peripheral blood. The chain is built from TRBV6-6 and TRBJ1-4; 7 bases fit TRBD1. The sequence came from a woman aged 80 or older with COVID-19, enrolled during active disease. CDR3: CASRGGGNEKLFF. The DNA for the CDR3 is TGTGCCTCGAGAGGGGGCGGTAATGAAAAACTGTTTTTT.